Below, one T cell receptor beta chain is given with its context. One base away lies a much larger clone, so this may be a sequencing read error. This likely comes from a read error, as the CDR3 has no conserved phenylalanine or tryptophan at its end. Amplification targeted TCR beta CDR3 regions from RNA transcripts. First-round RT-PCR of the TCR CDR3 relied on the HTBI primer set. TCRdb re-analysed the multiplex PCR reads in MiXCR, keeping a single row per CDR3 protein. Counted here are about 600,000 distinct CDR3 sequences, approximately 15% occurring once; the ten biggest clones make up roughly 7%. Germline lookup yields CDR1 MNHEY and CDR2 SMNVEV (reference sequence). CDR3 length equals 15 residues. After removal of 5 bases from V and 4 bases from J, the junction contained 10 bases not matched to a gene. The data originate from a study of T cells in Graves' hyperthyroidism and ophthalmopathy.

This receptor was obtained from a woman aged 18-29 years with Graves' ophthalmopathy. Source material: blood. The V gene is TRBV27, the J gene TRBJ1-2, with 7 bases fitting TRBD1. The CDR3 DNA reads as TGTGCCAGCAGTATCCGTTTCGGGACAGTCTATGGCTACACCCTC. It yields the protein CASSIRFGTVYGYTL.